This T cell receptor (beta chain) was profiled in a study of technical replicates of blood from several donors (dated by TCRdb to about 2017). CDR3 length: 17 amino acids, cysteine to phenylalanine. Just the 51-base CDR3 DNA is kept, in frame starting at base 1. The CDR1 and CDR2 encoded by the germline V gene (reference sequence) are SGHNT and YYREEE. V drops 0 bases and J drops 0 bases, leaving 10 bases in between. The library was generated by the immunoSEQ multiplex PCR assay. TCRdb's version of the immuneACCESS table is confined to in-frame rearrangements and falls short of the full clone set. An unresolved V gene accounts for under half of the shortfall where checked; the remainder is of unknown origin. In this sample the table shows 65,000 to 95,000 clones, 98% of which occur a single time. Roughly 0.15% of the sample is taken by the ten largest. As regards this clone: Its antigen is unknown. Per-base qualities were not stored, and no clone one base away is much larger.

This receptor was identified in a human donor in good health. This chain joins TRBV5-4 to TRBJ2-6; no D segment can be confidently identified. The sample taken for sequencing was T cells isolated from PBMCs. The bases read TGTGCCAGCAGCTTGGTTTACAGAAACTCTGGGGCCAACGTCCTGACTTTC. The encoded protein is CASSLVYRNSGANVLTF.